The present entry profiles one TCR beta chain with its context. As processed by the authors: The assay estimated nucleated cells by amplifying reference gene primers. The data were produced by immunoSEQ multiplex PCR, yet TCRdb's version contains in-frame clones alone and is incomplete. That table is the source of V, J and clone size, and D and trimming were worked out from the DNA. The data hold more than 90,000 clones, with around three quarters observed a single time. These data originate in a study of blood T cell repertoires in COVID-19. About the study: The United States, Italy and Spain were the sources of the acute and convalescent COVID-19 samples. PBMCs, B-cell-depleted T cells, or T cells provided the cDNA or gDNA that made up the material.

The CDR3 loop spans 15 amino acids. The V and J ends lost 2 bases and 0 bases, in that order; junction bases with no gene match: 3. Germline V gives CDR1 SGHAT, CDR2 FQNNGV. The clonotype comes from a woman aged 55-70 years in a cohort sampled during active or convalescent COVID-19. Sequencing used peripheral blood. This chain links TRBV11-2 with TRBJ1-1, with TRBD1 identical over 7 bases. The CDR3: CASSLTGDVNTEAFF. CDR3 sequence (DNA): TGTGCCAGCAGCTTAACAGGGGACGTGAACACTGAAGCTTTCTTT.